This is a list of T cell receptor beta chains from one sample in a study of T cell changes during pregnancy in multiple sclerosis. TCRdb's table, derived via immunoSEQ multiplex PCR, lists solely in-frame clones and lacks some. Of tens of thousands of clones listed, over 85% are singletons. The sample consisted of CD4+ T cells from peripheral blood mononuclear cells, taken before pregnancy. All receptors come from a female donor with multiple sclerosis, enrolled in a pregnancy study. The CDR3 runs from the conserved cysteine through the conserved F or W. Each record gives: CDR3 DNA, CDR3 protein, V gene, J gene, D gene, clone size. A D gene is named only where the DNA matches it firmly. Rows may omit the clone size; those that give it use once, few, many or a size class.

DNA: TGTGCCAGCAGCCTAGGTGGGACAGGGTATAGCAATCAGCCCCAGCATTTT
CDR3: CASSLGGTGYSNQPQHF
V: TRBV28
J: TRBJ1-5
D: TRBD1
size: .

DNA: TGTGCCAGCAGTGGACAGGGCGCGGCCACTGAAGCTTTCTTT
CDR3: CASSGQGAATEAFF
V: TRBV2
J: TRBJ1-1
D: TRBD1
size: .

DNA: TGTGCCAGCAGTTTATCAGCGTGGGGGGGCCGCAGGGGCACGGGGGAGCAGTACTTC
CDR3: CASSLSAWGGRRGTGEQYF
V: TRBV27
J: TRBJ2-7
D: .
size: few

DNA: TGTGCCAGTAGTATTGGGACGCGGGGCCCACATATTTTT
CDR3: CASSIGTRGPHIF
V: TRBV19
J: TRBJ1-4
D: .
size: .

DNA: TGTGCCAGCAGTGAAGTCGGCAGGGAAGCACCCCTCCACTTT
CDR3: CASSEVGREAPLHF
V: TRBV6-1
J: TRBJ1-6
D: .
size: .

DNA: TGTGCCAGCAGCGGGGGGTGGAAGCCCTACGAGCAGTACTTC
CDR3: CASSGGWKPYEQYF
V: TRBV12-1
J: TRBJ2-7
D: .
size: .

DNA: TGTGCCTGGAGTGTACGCGAGATTGGAGGAGGTTTGAACACTGAAGCTTTCTTT
CDR3: CAWSVREIGGGLNTEAFF
V: TRBV30
J: TRBJ1-1
D: .
size: .

DNA: TGTGCCTGGAGTGTTGATAGGGGGCCCTATGGCTACACCTTC
CDR3: CAWSVDRGPYGYTF
V: TRBV30
J: TRBJ1-2
D: TRBD1
size: .

DNA: TGTGCCAGCAGTCACACAGGGGGCATCACAGATACGCAGTATTTT
CDR3: CASSHTGGITDTQYF
V: TRBV6-1
J: TRBJ2-3
D: TRBD1
size: many

DNA: TGCGCCAGCAGCCTCAACCTTCGACAGCGCGCCGACGAGCAGTACTTC
CDR3: CASSLNLRQRADEQYF
V: TRBV5-1
J: TRBJ2-7
D: .
size: .

DNA: TGTGCCAGCAGCCTAGACAGGTCGACCACTGAAGCTTTCTTT
CDR3: CASSLDRSTTEAFF
V: TRBV7-9
J: TRBJ1-1
D: .
size: .

DNA: TGCGCCAGCAGCCAGAGGACAGACAATATCTATGGCTACACCTTC
CDR3: CASSQRTDNIYGYTF
V: TRBV5-1
J: TRBJ1-2
D: .
size: .

DNA: TGTGCCAGCAGTTTAGTAGCGGAACAGTTCTTC
CDR3: CASSLVAEQFF
V: TRBV27
J: TRBJ2-1
D: .
size: .

DNA: TGTGCCACCTTCCCTGACAGGGTCTCCTACGAGCAGTACTTC
CDR3: CATFPDRVSYEQYF
V: TRBV7-2
J: TRBJ2-7
D: TRBD1
size: .

DNA: TGTGCCAGCAGCTCGGGACTAGCGGGCACAGATACGCAGTATTTT
CDR3: CASSSGLAGTDTQYF
V: TRBV7-3
J: TRBJ2-3
D: TRBD2
size: .

DNA: TGTGCCAGCAGCCAAGAGAGCGGGACGGACCCCCATGAGCAGTTCTTC
CDR3: CASSQESGTDPHEQFF
V: TRBV4-2
J: TRBJ2-1
D: TRBD2
size: .

DNA: TGTGCCAGTAGTCAAAGCGGGCTAGCCAAAAACATTCAGTACTTC
CDR3: CASSQSGLAKNIQYF
V: TRBV19
J: TRBJ2-4
D: .
size: .

DNA: TGTGCCAGCTCACCTGGGACAGGGGAAGCCTACGAGCAGTACTTC
CDR3: CASSPGTGEAYEQYF
V: TRBV18
J: TRBJ2-7
D: TRBD1
size: .

DNA: TGTGCCAGCAGTCCAGGGTTGCAGAACACCGGGGAGCTGTTTTTT
CDR3: CASSPGLQNTGELFF
V: TRBV5-4
J: TRBJ2-2
D: .
size: .

DNA: TGTGCCAGCAGCGTAGCGGCCGGGGAGCTGTTTTTT
CDR3: CASSVAAGELFF
V: TRBV9
J: TRBJ2-2
D: .
size: once

DNA: TGTGCCAGCAGCCGGGAATCAGGTGTCTATGGCTACACCTTC
CDR3: CASSRESGVYGYTF
V: TRBV6-5
J: TRBJ1-2
D: .
size: .

DNA: TGTGCCAGCACCCTAGCGGGGGGTACCCAAGAGACCCAGTACTTC
CDR3: CASTLAGGTQETQYF
V: TRBV6-1
J: TRBJ2-5
D: TRBD2
size: once

DNA: TGTGCCACACAACAGGTAGCCCAGAGTTACACTGAAGCTTTCTTT
CDR3: CATQQVAQSYTEAFF
V: TRBV10-3
J: TRBJ1-1
D: .
size: .

DNA: TGTGCCTGGAGCGACCTGGGCCTTTACAATGAGCAGTTCTTC
CDR3: CAWSDLGLYNEQFF
V: TRBV30
J: TRBJ2-1
D: .
size: .

DNA: TGCAGCGTTGGGGGGGGCTCCGATCAGCCCCAGCATTTT
CDR3: CSVGGGSDQPQHF
V: TRBV29-1
J: TRBJ1-5
D: .
size: .

DNA: TGTGCCAGCAGCTCCACTAGGTCCTACAATGAGCAGTTCTTC
CDR3: CASSSTRSYNEQFF
V: TRBV7-2
J: TRBJ2-1
D: .
size: .

DNA: TGTGCCAGTAGTATGGTGGGCCAGCGGGGTGAGCAGTTCTTC
CDR3: CASSMVGQRGEQFF
V: TRBV19
J: TRBJ2-1
D: TRBD2
size: .

DNA: TGTGCCATCAGCGGGACAGGAGACAATCAGCCCCAGCATTTT
CDR3: CAISGTGDNQPQHF
V: TRBV10-3
J: TRBJ1-5
D: TRBD1
size: .